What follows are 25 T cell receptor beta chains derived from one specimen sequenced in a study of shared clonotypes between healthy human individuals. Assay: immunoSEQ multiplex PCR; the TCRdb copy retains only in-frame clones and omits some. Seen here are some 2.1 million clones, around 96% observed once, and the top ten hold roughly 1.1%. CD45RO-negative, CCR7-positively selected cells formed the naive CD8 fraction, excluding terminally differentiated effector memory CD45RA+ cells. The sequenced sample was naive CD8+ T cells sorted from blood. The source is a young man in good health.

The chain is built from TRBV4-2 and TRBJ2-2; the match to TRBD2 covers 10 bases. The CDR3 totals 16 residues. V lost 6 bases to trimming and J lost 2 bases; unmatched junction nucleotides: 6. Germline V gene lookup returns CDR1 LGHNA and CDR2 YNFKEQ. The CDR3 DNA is TGTGCCAGCAGTCCGCTAGCGGGGGTAAACACCGGGGAGCTGTTTTTT. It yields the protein CASSPLAGVNTGELFF.

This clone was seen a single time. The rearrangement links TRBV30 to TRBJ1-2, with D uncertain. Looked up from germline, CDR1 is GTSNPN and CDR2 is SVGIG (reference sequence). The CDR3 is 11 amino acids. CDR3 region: CGSFEGYGYTF. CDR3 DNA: TGTGGTTCGTTTGAGGGTTATGGCTACACCTTC.

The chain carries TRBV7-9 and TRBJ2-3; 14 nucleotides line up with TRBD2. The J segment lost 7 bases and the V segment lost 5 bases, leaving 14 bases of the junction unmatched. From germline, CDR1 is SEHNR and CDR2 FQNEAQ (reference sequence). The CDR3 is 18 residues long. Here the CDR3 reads CASSVGLAGAIPIYTQYF. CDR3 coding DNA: TGTGCCAGCAGCGTGGGACTAGCGGGAGCCATACCTATTTATACGCAGTATTTT.

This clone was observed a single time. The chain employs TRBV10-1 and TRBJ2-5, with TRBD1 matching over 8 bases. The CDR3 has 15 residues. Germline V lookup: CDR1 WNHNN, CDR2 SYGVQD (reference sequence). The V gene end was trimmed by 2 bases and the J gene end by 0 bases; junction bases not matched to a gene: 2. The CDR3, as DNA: TGCGCCAGCAGTGAGGGGACAGGCCACCAAGAGACCCAGTACTTC. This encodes CASSEGTGHQETQYF.

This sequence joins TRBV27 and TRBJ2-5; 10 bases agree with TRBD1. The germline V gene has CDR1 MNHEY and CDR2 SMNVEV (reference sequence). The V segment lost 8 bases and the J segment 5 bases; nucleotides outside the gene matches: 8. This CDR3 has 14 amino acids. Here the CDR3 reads CASSRTGGWETQYF. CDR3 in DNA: TGTGCCAGCTCGCGGACAGGGGGTTGGGAGACCCAGTACTTC.

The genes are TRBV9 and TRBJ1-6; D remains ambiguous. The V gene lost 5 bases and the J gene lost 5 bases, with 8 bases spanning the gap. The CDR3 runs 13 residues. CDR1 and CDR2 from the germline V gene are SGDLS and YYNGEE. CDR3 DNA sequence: TGTGCCAGCAGGGACGGGGATAATTCACCCCTCCACTTT. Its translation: CASRDGDNSPLHF.

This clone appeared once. CDR3 protein: CASSFTGGNTEAFF. The CDR3 region has the DNA TGTGCCAGCAGTTTCACGGGCGGGAACACTGAAGCTTTCTTT. The chain combines TRBV28 with TRBJ1-1; D ambiguous. CDR1 is MDHEN and CDR2 is SYDVKM in the germline V gene. V was pared by 3 bases and J by 1 base, with 9 bases between. The CDR3 is 14 amino acids.

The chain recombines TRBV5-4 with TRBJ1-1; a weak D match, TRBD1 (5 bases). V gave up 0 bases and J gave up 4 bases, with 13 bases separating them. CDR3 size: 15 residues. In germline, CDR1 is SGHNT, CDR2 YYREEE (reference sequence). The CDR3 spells CASSLVRGIGTEAFF. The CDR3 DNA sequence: TGTGCCAGCAGCTTGGTGAGGGGAATTGGCACTGAAGCTTTCTTT.

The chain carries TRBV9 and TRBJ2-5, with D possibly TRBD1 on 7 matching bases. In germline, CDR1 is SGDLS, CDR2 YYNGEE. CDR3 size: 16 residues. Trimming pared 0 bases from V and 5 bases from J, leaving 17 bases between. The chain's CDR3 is CASSVGVRGDEETQYF. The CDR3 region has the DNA TGTGCCAGCAGCGTAGGTGTCAGGGGGGATGAGGAGACCCAGTACTTC.

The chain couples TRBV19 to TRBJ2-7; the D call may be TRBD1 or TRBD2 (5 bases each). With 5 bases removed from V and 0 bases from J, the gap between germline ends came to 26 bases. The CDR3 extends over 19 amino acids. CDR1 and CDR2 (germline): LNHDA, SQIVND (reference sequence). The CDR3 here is CASSLQGPGVTANSYEQYF. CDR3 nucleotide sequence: TGTGCCAGTAGTCTCCAAGGGCCCGGGGTGACAGCCAACTCCTACGAGCAGTACTTC.

The CDR3 bases are TGTGCCAGTAGTATTTTTTTAGGGAACAATCAGCCCCAGCATTTT. This encodes CASSIFLGNNQPQHF. The chain carries TRBV19 and TRBJ1-5, with no clear D. The CDR3 length is 15 residues. Germline CDR1 and CDR2: LNHDA and SQIVND (reference sequence). Trimming pared 3 bases from V and 3 bases from J, leaving 12 bases between.

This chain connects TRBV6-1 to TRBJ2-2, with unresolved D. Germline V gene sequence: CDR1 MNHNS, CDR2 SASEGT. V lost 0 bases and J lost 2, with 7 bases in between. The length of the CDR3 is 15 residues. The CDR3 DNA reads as TGTGCCAGCAGTGAAGCAGGTTCTAACACCGGGGAGCTGTTTTTT. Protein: CASSEAGSNTGELFF.

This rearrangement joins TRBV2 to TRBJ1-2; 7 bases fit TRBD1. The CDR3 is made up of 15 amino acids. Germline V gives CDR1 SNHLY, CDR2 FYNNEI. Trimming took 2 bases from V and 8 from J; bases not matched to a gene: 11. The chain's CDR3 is CASSETDRVFGGYTF. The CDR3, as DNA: TGTGCCAGCAGTGAAACAGACAGGGTCTTCGGCGGCTACACCTTC.

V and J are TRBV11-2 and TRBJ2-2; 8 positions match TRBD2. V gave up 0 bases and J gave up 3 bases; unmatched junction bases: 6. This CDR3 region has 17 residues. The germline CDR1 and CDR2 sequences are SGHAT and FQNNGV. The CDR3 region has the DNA TGTGCCAGCAGCTTAGAAGGGGGACTAGTATACACCGGGGAGCTGTTTTTT. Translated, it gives CASSLEGGLVYTGELFF.

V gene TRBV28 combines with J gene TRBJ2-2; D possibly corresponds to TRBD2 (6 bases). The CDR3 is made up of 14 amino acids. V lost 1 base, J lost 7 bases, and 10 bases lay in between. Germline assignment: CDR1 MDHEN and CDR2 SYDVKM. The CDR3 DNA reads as TGTGCCAGCAGTTTATATCTCGGGGGCGGGGAGCTGTTTTTT. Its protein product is CASSLYLGGGELFF.

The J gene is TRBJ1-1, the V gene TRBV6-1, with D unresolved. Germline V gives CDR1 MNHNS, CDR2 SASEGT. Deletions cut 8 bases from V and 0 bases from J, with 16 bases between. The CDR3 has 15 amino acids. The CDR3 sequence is CASPLQSGMNTEAFF. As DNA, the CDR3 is TGTGCCAGCCCGCTTCAGTCGGGAATGAACACTGAAGCTTTCTTT.

The CDR3 sequence: CASSDGGPYEQYF. CDR3 coding DNA: TGTGCCAGCAGTGATGGAGGTCCCTACGAGCAGTACTTC. The chain links TRBV25-1 to TRBJ2-7; D is possibly TRBD2 (5 bases). Germline V gene lookup returns CDR1 MGHDK and CDR2 SYGVNS. The germline V and J ends were trimmed by 3 bases and 2 bases, with 8 bases remaining between them. CDR3 size: 13 residues.

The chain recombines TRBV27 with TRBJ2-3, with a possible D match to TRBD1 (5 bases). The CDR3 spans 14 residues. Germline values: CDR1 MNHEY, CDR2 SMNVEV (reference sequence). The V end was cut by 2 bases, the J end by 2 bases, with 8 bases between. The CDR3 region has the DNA TGTGCCAGCAGTTTACGGACAACCACAGATACGCAGTATTTT. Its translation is CASSLRTTTDTQYF.

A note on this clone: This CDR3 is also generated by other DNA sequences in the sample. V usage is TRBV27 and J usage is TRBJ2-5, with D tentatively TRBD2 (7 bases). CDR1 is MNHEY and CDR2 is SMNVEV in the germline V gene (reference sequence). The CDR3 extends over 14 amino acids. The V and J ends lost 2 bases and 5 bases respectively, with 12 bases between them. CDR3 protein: CASSLGGGGETQYF. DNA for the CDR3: TGTGCCAGCAGTTTAGGAGGGGGAGGGGAGACCCAGTACTTC.

The CDR3 loop reads CASSLYVLGDASEQYF. The CDR3 DNA sequence: TGTGCCAGCAGCTTATACGTACTAGGGGATGCGTCCGAGCAGTACTTC. This sequence joins TRBV13 and TRBJ2-7; D may match TRBD1 or TRBD2 (5 bases each). Germline V gives CDR1 PRHDT, CDR2 FYEKMQ (reference sequence). The CDR3 covers 16 residues. The ends were cut back, 2 bases at V and 6 bases at J, with 20 bases in the middle. The whole variable domain, filled in from reference TRBV13 and TRBJ2-7, reads AAGVIQSPRHLIKEKRETATLKCYPIPRHDTVYWYQQGPGQDPQFLISFYEKMQSDKGSIPDRFSAQQFSDYHSELNMSSLELGDSALYFCASSLYVLGDASEQYFGPGTRLTVT.

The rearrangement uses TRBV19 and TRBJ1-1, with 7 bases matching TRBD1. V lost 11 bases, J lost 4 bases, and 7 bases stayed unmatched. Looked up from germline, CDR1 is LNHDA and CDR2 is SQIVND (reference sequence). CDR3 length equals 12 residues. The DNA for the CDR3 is TGTGCCGCAAACCAGGGGGGCACTGAAGCTTTCTTT. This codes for CAANQGGTEAFF.

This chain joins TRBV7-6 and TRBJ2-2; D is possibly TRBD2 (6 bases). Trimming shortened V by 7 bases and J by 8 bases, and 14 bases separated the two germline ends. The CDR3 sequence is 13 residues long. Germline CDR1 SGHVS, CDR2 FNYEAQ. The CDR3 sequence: CASTWRGSGELFF. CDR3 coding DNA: TGTGCCAGCACCTGGCGGGGATCGGGGGAGCTGTTTTTT.

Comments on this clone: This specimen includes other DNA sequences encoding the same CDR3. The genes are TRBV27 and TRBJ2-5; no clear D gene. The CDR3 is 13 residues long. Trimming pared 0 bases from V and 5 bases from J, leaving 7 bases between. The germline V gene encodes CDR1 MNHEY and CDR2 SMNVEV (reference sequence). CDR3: CASSLSSWETQYF. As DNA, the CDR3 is TGTGCCAGCAGTTTATCTAGCTGGGAGACCCAGTACTTC.

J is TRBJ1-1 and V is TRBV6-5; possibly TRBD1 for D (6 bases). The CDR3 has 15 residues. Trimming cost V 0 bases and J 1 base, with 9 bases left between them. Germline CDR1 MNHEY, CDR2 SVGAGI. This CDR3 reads CASSYSLGANTEAFF. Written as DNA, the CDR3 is TGTGCCAGCAGTTACTCGCTGGGGGCGAACACTGAAGCTTTCTTT.

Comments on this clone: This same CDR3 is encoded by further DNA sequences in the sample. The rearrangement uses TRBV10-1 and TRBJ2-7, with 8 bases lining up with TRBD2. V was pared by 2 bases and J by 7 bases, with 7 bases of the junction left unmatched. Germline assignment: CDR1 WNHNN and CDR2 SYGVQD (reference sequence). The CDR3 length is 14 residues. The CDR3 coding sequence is TGCGCCAGCAGTGAGACGGGAGGGCCGGGGGAGCAGTACTTC. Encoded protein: CASSETGGPGEQYF.